The T cell receptor beta chain described here comes from a study of T-cell memory formation after mild COVID-19. Study-level background: Each donor largely had its own TCR clusters.

TCR alpha and TCR beta cDNA libraries carrying sample barcodes and UMIs were produced by 5'RACE using constant-segment primers. MiXCR was run by TCRdb on the 5' RACE reads, yielding one entry per CDR3 protein. The top ten clones hold around 11% of a sample with 150,000 to 200,000 distinct CDR3 sequences, about 28% of them seen once. V shed 1 base and J shed 7 bases, with 11 bases lying between them. This CDR3 spans 13 amino acids. CDR1 is DFQATT and CDR2 is SNEGSKA in the germline V gene (reference sequence). This clonotype came up a few times. The chain carries TRBV20-1 and TRBJ1-3; D unresolved. This clonotype was sampled from an adult woman who had mild COVID-19 (a few samples of this study predate the infection). Cell type and time point are not known. Sample: PBMCs or a T cell subset sorted from them (not recorded which). CDR3 coding DNA: TGCAGTGCTAGAGTTCACAGAGACAACACCATATATTTT. Amino acids: CSARVHRDNTIYF.